This T cell receptor (beta chain) was sequenced in a study of T cell repertoires in cytomegalovirus infection. Background on the study: Through public TCR beta signatures, both CMV infection and matching HLA type were indicated.

Germline assignment: CDR1 DFQATT and CDR2 SNEGSKA (reference sequence). The CDR3 covers 14 residues. After removal of 5 bases from V and 0 bases from J, the junction contained 4 bases not matched to a gene. TCRdb fed the reads into MiXCR, producing one record per CDR3 protein. The repertoire holds about 260,000 distinct CDR3 sequences, with roughly an eighth as singletons. The clonotype was recovered from a human donor in good health (CMV status not recorded). Some clones in this sample may be carry-over from other donors' samples. The genes are TRBV20-1 and TRBJ2-7; 10 bases agree with TRBD2. The sequenced material came from PBMCs. The CDR3 region has the DNA TGCAGTGCTGTGGTAGCGGGGGGCTCCTACGAGCAGTACTTC. Protein sequence: CSAVVAGGSYEQYF.